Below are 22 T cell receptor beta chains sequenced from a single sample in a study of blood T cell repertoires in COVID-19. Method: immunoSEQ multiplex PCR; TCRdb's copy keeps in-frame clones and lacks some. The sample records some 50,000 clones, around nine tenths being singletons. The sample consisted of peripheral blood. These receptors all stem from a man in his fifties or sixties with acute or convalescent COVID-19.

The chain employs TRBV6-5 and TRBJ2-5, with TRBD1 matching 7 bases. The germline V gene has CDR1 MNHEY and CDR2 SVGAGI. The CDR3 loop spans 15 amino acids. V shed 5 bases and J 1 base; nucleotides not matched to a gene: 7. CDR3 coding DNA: TGTGCCAGCAGTCCCGGGACAGCCATCCAAGAGACCCAGTACTTC. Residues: CASSPGTAIQETQYF.

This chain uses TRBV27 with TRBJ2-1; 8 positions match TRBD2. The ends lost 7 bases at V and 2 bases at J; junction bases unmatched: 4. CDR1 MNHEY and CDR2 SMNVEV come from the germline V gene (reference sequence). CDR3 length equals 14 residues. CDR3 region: CASTYSGAYNEQFF. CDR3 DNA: TGTGCCAGCACCTATAGCGGGGCCTACAATGAGCAGTTCTTC.

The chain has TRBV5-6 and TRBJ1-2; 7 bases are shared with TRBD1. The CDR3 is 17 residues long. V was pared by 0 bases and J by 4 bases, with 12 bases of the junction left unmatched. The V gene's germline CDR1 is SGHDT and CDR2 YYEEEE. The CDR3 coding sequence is TGTGCCAGCAGCTTGGATAGGGGGCTCTCTCGCGGCTATGGCTACACCTTC. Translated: CASSLDRGLSRGYGYTF.

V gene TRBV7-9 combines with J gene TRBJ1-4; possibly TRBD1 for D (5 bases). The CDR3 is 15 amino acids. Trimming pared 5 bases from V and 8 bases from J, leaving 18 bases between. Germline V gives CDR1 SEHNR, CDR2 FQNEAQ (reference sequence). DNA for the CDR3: TGTGCCAGCAGCCGAGGGGAGGGGCTTTTCGAAAAACTGTTTTTT. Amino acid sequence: CASSRGEGLFEKLFF.

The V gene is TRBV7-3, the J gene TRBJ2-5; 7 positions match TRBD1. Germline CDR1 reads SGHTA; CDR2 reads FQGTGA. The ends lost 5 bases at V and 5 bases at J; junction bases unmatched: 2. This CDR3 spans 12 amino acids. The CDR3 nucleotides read TGTGCCAGCAGCCGACAGGGTGAGACCCAGTACTTC. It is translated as CASSRQGETQYF.

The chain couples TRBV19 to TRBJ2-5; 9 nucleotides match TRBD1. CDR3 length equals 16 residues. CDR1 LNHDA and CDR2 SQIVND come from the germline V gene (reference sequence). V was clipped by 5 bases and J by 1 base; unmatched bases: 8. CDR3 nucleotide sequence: TGTGCCAGTAGTGCTAACAGGGGGCAACTCCAAGAGACCCAGTACTTC. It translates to CASSANRGQLQETQYF. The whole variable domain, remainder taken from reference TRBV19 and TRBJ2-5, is DGGITQSPKYLFRKEGQNVTLSCEQNLNHDAMYWYRQDPGQGLRLIYYSQIVNDFQKGDIAEGYSVSREKKESFPLTVTSAQKNPTAFYLCASSANRGQLQETQYFGPGTRLLVL.

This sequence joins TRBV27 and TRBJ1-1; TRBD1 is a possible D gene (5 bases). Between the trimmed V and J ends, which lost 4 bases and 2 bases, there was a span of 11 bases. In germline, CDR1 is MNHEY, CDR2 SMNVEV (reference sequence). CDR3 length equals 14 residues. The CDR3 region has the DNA TGTGCCAGCAGTTCAGACGGGGGTAACACTGAAGCTTTCTTT. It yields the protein CASSSDGGNTEAFF.

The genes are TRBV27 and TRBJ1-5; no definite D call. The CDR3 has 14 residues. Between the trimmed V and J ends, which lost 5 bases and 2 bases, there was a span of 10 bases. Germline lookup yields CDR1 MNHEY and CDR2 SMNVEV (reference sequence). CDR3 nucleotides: TGTGCCAGCAGTCACGGGGTCGGCAATCAGCCCCAGCATTTT. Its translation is CASSHGVGNQPQHF.

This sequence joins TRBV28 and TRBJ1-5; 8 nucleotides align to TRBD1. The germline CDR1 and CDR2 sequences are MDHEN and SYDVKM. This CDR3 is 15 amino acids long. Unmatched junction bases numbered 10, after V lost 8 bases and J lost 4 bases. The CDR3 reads CASAPMRTGNQPQHF. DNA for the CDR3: TGTGCCAGCGCCCCTATGCGGACAGGGAATCAGCCCCAGCATTTT.

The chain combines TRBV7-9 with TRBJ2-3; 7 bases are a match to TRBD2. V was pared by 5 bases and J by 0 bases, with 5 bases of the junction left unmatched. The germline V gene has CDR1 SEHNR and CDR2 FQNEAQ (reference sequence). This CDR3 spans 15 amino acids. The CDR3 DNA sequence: TGTGCCAGCAGCCATAGCGGGCGAAGCACAGATACGCAGTATTTT. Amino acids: CASSHSGRSTDTQYF. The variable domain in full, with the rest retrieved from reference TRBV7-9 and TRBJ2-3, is DTGVSQNPRHKITKRGQNVTFRCDPISEHNRLYWYRQTLGQGPEFLTYFQNEAQLEKSRLLSDRFSAERPKGSFSTLEIQRTEQGDSAMYLCASSHSGRSTDTQYFGPGTRLTVL.

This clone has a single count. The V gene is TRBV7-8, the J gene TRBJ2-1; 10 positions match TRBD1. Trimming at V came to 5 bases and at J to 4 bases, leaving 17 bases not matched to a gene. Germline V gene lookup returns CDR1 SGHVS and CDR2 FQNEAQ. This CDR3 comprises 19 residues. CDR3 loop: CASSGPQTGGGFRYNEQFF. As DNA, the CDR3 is TGTGCCAGCAGCGGGCCGCAGACAGGGGGCGGGTTCCGGTACAATGAGCAGTTCTTC. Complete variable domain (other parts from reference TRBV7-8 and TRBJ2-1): GAGVSQSPRYKVAKRGQDVALRCDPISGHVSLFWYQQALGQGPEFLTYFQNEAQLDKSGLPSDRFFAERPEGSVSTLKIQRTQQEDSAVYLCASSGPQTGGGFRYNEQFFGPGTRLTVL.

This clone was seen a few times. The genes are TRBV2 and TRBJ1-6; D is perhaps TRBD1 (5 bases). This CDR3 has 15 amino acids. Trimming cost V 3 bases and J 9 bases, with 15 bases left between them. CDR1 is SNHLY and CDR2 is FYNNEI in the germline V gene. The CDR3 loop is CASSESTQGTSPLHF. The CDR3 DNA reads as TGTGCCAGCAGTGAGTCCACGCAGGGAACTTCACCCCTCCACTTT.

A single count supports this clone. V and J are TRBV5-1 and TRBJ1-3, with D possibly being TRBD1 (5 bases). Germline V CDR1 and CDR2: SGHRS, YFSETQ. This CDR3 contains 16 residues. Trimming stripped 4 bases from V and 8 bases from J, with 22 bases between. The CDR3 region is CASSLLGGGEDDTIYF. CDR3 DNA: TGCGCCAGCAGCCTCCTCGGCGGGGGAGAGGATGACACCATATATTTT.

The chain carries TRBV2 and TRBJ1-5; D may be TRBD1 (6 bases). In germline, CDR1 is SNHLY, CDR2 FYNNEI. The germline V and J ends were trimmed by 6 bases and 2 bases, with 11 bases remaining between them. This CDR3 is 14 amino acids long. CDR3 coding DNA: TGTGCCAGCAGAGGCAGGGGCGGCAATCAGCCCCAGCATTTT. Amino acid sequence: CASRGRGGNQPQHF.

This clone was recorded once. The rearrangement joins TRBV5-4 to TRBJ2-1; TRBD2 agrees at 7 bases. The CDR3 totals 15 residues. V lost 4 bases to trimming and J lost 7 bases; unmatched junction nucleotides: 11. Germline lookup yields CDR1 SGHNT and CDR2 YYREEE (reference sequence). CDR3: CASSPPRREKNEQFF. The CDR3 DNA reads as TGTGCCAGCAGCCCCCCCCGGCGGGAGAAGAATGAGCAGTTCTTC. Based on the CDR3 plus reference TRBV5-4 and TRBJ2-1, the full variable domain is ETGVTQSPTHLIKTRGQQVTLRCSSQSGHNTVSWYQQALGQGPQFIFQYYREEENGRGNFPPRFSGLQFPNYSSELNVNALELDDSALYLCASSPPRREKNEQFFGPGTRLTVL.

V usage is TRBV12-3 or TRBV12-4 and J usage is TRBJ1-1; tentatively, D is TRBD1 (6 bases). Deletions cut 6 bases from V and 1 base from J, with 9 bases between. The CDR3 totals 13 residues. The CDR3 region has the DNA TGTGCCAGCAGGGACAGTTGGAACACTGAAGCTTTCTTT. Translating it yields CASRDSWNTEAFF.

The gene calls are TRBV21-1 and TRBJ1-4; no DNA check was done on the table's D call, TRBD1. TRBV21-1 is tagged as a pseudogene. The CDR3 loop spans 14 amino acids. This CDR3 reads CASSKWGTNEKLFF. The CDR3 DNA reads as TGTGCCAGCAGCAAGTGGGGCACTAATGAAAAACTGTTTTTT.

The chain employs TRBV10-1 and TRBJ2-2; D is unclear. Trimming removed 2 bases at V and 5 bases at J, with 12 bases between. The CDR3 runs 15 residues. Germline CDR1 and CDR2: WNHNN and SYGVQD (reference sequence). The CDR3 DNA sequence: TGCGCCAGCAGTGAGGAGCGACTGTCGACCGGGGAGCTGTTTTTT. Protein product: CASSEERLSTGELFF.

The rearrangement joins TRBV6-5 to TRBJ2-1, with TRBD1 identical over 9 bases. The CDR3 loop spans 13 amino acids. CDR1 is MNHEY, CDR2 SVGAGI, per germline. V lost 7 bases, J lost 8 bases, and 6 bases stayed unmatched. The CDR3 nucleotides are TGTGCCAGCAAAATGGGACAGGGCTATGAGCAGTTCTTC. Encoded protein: CASKMGQGYEQFF.

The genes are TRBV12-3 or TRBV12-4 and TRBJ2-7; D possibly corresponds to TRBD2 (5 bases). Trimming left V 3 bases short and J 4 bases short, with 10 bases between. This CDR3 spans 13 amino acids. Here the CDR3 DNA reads TGTGCCAGCAGTTTGGGGAGAACTTACGAGCAGTACTTC. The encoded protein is CASSLGRTYEQYF.

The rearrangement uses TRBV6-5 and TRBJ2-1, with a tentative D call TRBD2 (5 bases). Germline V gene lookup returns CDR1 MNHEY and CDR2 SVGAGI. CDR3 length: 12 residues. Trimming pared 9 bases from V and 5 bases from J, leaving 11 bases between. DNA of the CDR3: TGTGCCAGAGGACTGCACCACAATGAGCAGTTCTTC. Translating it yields CARGLHHNEQFF.

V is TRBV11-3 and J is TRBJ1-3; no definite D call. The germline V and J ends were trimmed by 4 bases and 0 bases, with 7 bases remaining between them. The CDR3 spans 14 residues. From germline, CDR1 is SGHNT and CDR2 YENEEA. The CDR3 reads CASSSDFSGNTIYF. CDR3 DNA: TGTGCCAGCAGCTCGGACTTCTCTGGAAACACCATATATTTT.